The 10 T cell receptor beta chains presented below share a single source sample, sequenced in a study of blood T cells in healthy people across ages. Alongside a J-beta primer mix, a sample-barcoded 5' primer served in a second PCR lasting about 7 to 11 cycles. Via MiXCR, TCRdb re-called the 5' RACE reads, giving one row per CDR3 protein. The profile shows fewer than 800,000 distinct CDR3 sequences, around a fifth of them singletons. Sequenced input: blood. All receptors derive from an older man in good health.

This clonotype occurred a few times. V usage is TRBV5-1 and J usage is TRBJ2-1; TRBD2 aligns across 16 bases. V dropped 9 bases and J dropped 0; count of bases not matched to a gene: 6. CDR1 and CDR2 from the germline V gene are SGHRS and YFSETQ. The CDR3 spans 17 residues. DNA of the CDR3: TGCGCCACCTCGGGACTAGCGGGAGGGCCCTCCTACAATGAGCAGTTCTTC. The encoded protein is CATSGLAGGPSYNEQFF.

The CDR3 loop reads CATQGRFGGELFF. DNA of the CDR3: TGTGCCACCCAGGGGAGGTTCGGCGGGGAGCTGTTTTTT. The rearrangement uses TRBV6-1 and TRBJ2-2; the D call may be TRBD1 or TRBD2 (6 bases each). This CDR3 contains 13 residues. Deletions cut 10 bases from V and 7 bases from J, with 16 bases between. The V gene's germline CDR1 is MNHNS and CDR2 SASEGT.

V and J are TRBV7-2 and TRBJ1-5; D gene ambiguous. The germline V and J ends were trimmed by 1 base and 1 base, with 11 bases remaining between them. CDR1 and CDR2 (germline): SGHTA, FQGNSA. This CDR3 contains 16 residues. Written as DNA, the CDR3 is TGTGCCAGCAGCTTAGGCCCCCGAGGAAGCAATCAGCCCCAGCATTTT. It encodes CASSLGPRGSNQPQHF.

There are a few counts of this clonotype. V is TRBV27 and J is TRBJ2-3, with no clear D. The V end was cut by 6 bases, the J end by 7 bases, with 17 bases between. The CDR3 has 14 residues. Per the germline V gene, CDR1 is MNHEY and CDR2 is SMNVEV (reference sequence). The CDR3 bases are TGTGCCAGCAGCCTTAAGATCGCATATCATACGCAGTATTTT. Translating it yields CASSLKIAYHTQYF.

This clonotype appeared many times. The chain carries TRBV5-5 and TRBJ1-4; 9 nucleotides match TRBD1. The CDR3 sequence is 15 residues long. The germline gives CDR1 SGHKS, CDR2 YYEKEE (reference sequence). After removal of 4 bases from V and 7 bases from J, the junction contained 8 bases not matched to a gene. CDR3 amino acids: CASSGTGGGGEKLFF. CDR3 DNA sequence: TGTGCCAGCAGCGGAACAGGGGGCGGTGGTGAAAAACTGTTTTTT.

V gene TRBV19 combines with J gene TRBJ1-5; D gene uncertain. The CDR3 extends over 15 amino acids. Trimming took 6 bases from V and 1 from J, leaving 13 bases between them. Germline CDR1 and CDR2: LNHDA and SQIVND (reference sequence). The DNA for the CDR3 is TGTGCCAGTAGCGCCGGACCGTTGAGCAATCAGCCCCAGCATTTT. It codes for CASSAGPLSNQPQHF. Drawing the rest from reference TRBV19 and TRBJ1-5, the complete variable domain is DGGITQSPKYLFRKEGQNVTLSCEQNLNHDAMYWYRQDPGQGLRLIYYSQIVNDFQKGDIAEGYSVSREKKESFPLTVTSAQKNPTAFYLCASSAGPLSNQPQHFGDGTRLSIL.

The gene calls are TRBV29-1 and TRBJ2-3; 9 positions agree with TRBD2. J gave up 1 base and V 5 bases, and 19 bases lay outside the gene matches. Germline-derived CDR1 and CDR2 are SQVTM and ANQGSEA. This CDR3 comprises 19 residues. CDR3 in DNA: TGCAGCGTTTCACCCGGACCAGCGGGAGGCCGAACGCGCACAGATACGCAGTATTTT. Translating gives CSVSPGPAGGRTRTDTQYF.

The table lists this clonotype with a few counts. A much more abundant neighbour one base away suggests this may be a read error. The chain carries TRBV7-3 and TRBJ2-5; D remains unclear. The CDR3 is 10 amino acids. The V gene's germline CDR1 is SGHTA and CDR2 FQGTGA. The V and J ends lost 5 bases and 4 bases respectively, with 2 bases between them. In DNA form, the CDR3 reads TGTGCCAGCAGCCCAGAGACCCAGTACTTC. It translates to CASSPETQYF.

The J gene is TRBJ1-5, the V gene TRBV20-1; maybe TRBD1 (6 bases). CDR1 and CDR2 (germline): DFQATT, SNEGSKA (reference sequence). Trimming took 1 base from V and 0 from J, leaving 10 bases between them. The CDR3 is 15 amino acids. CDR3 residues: CSARATGLSNQPQHF. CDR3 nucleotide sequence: TGCAGTGCTAGAGCTACAGGGCTTAGCAATCAGCCCCAGCATTTT.

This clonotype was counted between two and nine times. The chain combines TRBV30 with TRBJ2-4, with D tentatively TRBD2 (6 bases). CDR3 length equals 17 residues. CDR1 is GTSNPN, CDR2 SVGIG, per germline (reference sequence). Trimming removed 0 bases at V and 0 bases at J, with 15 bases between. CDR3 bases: TGTGCCTGGAGTGTGGGGGGACGTAATCTAGCCAAAAACATTCAGTACTTC. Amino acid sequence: CAWSVGGRNLAKNIQYF.